The clone carrying this TCR beta chain occurred many times. Its matching antigen is unknown. V lost 4 bases, J lost 3 bases, and 4 bases lay in between. The CDR3 runs to 11 residues. CDR1 is MNHEY, CDR2 SMNVEV, per germline (reference sequence). This specimen belongs to a study of CD8 T cells in ankylosing spondylitis. Making use of molecular barcodes, quantitative 5'-RACE generated TCR beta libraries. TCRdb reprocessed the 5' RACE reads via MiXCR and lists one record per CDR3 protein. The table records about 200,000 distinct CDR3 sequences, around 7.9% of them present only once. General observations from the study: Typical of ankylosing spondylitis blood, it appeared, was a TCR beta motif of under 10 highly homologous variants.

The receptor comes from a male donor with ankylosing spondylitis. The chain couples TRBV27 to TRBJ2-7, with D hard to call. The sequenced sample was blood, either unsorted or a sorted T cell fraction (not recorded which). DNA for the CDR3: TGTGCCAGCAGTTCCTACTACGAGCAGTACTTC. It yields the protein CASSSYYEQYF.